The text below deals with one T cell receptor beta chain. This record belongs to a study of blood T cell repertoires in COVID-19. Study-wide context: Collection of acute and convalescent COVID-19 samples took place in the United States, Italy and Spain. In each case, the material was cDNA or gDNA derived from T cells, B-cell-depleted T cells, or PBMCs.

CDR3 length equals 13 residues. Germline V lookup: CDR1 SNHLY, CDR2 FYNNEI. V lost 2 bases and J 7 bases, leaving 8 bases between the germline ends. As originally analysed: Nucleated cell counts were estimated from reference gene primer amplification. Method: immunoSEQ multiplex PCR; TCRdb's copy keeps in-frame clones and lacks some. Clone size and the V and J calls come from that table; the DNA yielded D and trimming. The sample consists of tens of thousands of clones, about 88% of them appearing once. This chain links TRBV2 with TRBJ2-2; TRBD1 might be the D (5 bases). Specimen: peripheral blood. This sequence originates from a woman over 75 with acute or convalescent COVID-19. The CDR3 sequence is CASSEQGRGELFF. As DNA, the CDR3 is TGTGCCAGCAGTGAACAGGGTCGCGGGGAGCTGTTTTTT.